This TCR beta chain was captured by sequencing in a study of neurological immune-mediated disorders. About the research overall: Of the approximately 35 patients who had multiple sclerosis, some 30 had the relapsing-remitting form and 3 had the secondary progressive form.

In TCRdb, the 5' RACE reads were re-called with MiXCR into one record per CDR3 protein. The data show 70,000 to 90,000 distinct CDR3 sequences, about 5.6% seen once. CDR3 length: 14 amino acids. Germline values: CDR1 GTSNPN, CDR2 SVGIG (reference sequence). J lost 5 bases, V lost 0 bases, and 2 bases had no gene match. This clonotype was detected only a few times. Its antigen is currently unknown. General study points: When grouped phylogenetically, the repertoires of 18 of the 34 multiple sclerosis patients fell together in one related-CDR3 cluster, which is a possible signature. No clinical or MRI feature was associated with the multiple sclerosis repertoire cluster. HTLV-1-associated myelopathy displayed the greatest TCR clonal expansion, and multiple sclerosis exhibited the smallest, lower than that of healthy controls.

Time point in this sample: longitudinal time-point 2. The origin of this receptor is a woman aged 60-70 years with multiple sclerosis. Sequencing was performed on PBMCs. The genes are TRBV30 and TRBJ2-1, with 9 bases aligning to TRBD2. The CDR3 nucleotides read TGTGCCTGGAGTGTGGGACTAGCAGACAATGAGCAGTTCTTC. Translated, it gives CAWSVGLADNEQFF. The full variable domain, completed using reference TRBV30 and TRBJ2-1, is SQTIHQWPATLVQPVGSPLSLECTVEGTSNPNLYWYRQAAGRGLQLLFYSVGIGQISSEVPQNLSASRPQDRQFILSSKKLLLSDSGFYLCAWSVGLADNEQFFGPGTRLTVL.